Given below is one T cell receptor beta chain in context. This sample stems from a study of blood T cell repertoires in COVID-19. About the study: Samples of COVID-19 (acute and convalescent) were obtained from the United States, Italy and Spain. The analysed material was cDNA or gDNA that came from T cells, B-cell-depleted T cells, or PBMCs.

Authors' data handling: Amplification of reference gene primers was used by the study to estimate nucleated cell counts. Some clones are missing from TCRdb's copy, which holds only in-frame ones; the method was immunoSEQ multiplex PCR. V and J calls and clone size come straight from that table; D and trimming were deduced from the DNA. The repertoire has 70,000 or so clones, roughly 84% of them found once; the top ten carry 25% to 30%. V lost 0 bases, J lost 7 bases, and 9 bases lay in between. Germline CDR1 is MNHEY and CDR2 is SVGAGI. The CDR3 extends over 13 amino acids. The sequence was collected from an elderly woman with active or convalescent COVID-19. V gene TRBV6-5 combines with J gene TRBJ1-1, with D unclear. Sequencing input: peripheral blood. This chain's CDR3 is CASSYSGGDEAFF. DNA of the CDR3: TGTGCCAGCAGTTACTCGGGAGGTGATGAAGCTTTCTTT.